The present T cell receptor beta chain was sequenced within a study of shared clonotypes between healthy human individuals. Notes on the study in general: Sampling covered blood only; tissue repertoires likely differ.

V lost 6 bases and J 0 bases, leaving 4 bases between the germline ends. This CDR3 has 13 amino acids. Germline V lookup: CDR1 SGHNT, CDR2 YYREEE (reference sequence). The assay was immunoSEQ multiplex PCR, and TCRdb's table has in-frame clones only and misses some. The data hold about 1 million clones, with 65% to 75% observed a single time. Concerning this clone: Its antigen is unidentified.

The gene calls are TRBV5-4 and TRBJ2-6; no clear D gene. The sequence was collected from a man aged 18 to 29 in good health. Sample: memory CD4+ T cells sorted from blood. Regarding subset: CD45RA-negative fraction. DNA of the CDR3: TGTGCCAGCACAAGCTCTGGGGCCAACGTCCTGACTTTC. It is translated as CASTSSGANVLTF.